These 5 T cell receptor beta chains originate from one sample sequenced in a study of OX40 agonist ivuxolimab in advanced cancers. Generated by immunoSEQ multiplex PCR, the TCRdb table keeps only in-frame clones and is missing some. The sample yields 14,000 to 15,000 clones, 65% to 80% seen once. Here the sequenced sample was CD4+ or CD8+ T cells sorted from blood, taken in a trial of the OX40 agonist ivuxolimab. The source of these receptors is an adult with an advanced solid tumor such as melanoma, head and neck, liver or kidney cancer.

The chain employs TRBV7-9 and TRBJ1-1; TRBD1 matches 8 bases. This CDR3 spans 14 amino acids. The germline V gene has CDR1 SEHNR and CDR2 FQNEAQ (reference sequence). Trimming removed 10 bases from V and 3 bases from J; junction bases left unmatched: 10. The CDR3 loop is CAIPGDRGDTEAFF. The CDR3, as DNA: TGTGCCATCCCTGGAGACAGGGGTGACACTGAAGCTTTCTTT.

The chain recombines TRBV7-8 with TRBJ2-7; D may be TRBD2 (6 bases). In germline, CDR1 is SGHVS, CDR2 FQNEAQ. CDR3 size: 13 residues. The V end lost 1 base, the J end lost 4 bases, and 8 bases lay between the germline ends. Here the CDR3 DNA reads TGTGCCAGCAGCTTAGGGGAGGAGTACGAGCAGTACTTC. It is translated as CASSLGEEYEQYF.

The gene calls are TRBV15 and TRBJ1-5; D ambiguous. Trimming left V 0 bases short and J 3 bases short, with 9 bases between. Germline CDR1 reads LNHNV; CDR2 reads YYDKDF (reference sequence). The CDR3 loop spans 15 amino acids. This chain's CDR3 is CATSRDRGVNQPQHF. In DNA, the CDR3 is TGTGCCACCAGCAGAGATCGGGGAGTCAATCAGCCCCAGCATTTT. Based on the CDR3 plus reference TRBV15 and TRBJ1-5, the full variable domain is DAMVIQNPRYQVTQFGKPVTLSCSQTLNHNVMYWYQQKSSQAPKLLFHYYDKDFNNEADTPDNFQSRRPNTSFCFLDIRSPGLGDTAMYLCATSRDRGVNQPQHFGDGTRLSIL.

The chain joins TRBV5-6 to TRBJ2-1, with D maybe TRBD2 (6 bases). Germline CDR1 reads SGHDT; CDR2 reads YYEEEE. The CDR3 sequence is 15 residues long. V was trimmed by 0 bases and J by 8 bases, leaving 15 bases between them. Written as DNA, the CDR3 is TGTGCCAGCAGCTTGGGTGCCGGGAGATCCGATGAGCAGTTCTTC. This translates into CASSLGAGRSDEQFF.

The genes are TRBV5-4 and TRBJ2-1, with D uncertain. CDR3 length: 12 residues. The V gene's germline CDR1 is SGHNT and CDR2 YYREEE (reference sequence). The V and J ends lost 4 bases and 8 bases respectively, with 10 bases between them. The CDR3 DNA sequence: TGTGCCAGCAGCCTTGAAGGGTATGAGCAGTTCTTC. The encoded protein is CASSLEGYEQFF.